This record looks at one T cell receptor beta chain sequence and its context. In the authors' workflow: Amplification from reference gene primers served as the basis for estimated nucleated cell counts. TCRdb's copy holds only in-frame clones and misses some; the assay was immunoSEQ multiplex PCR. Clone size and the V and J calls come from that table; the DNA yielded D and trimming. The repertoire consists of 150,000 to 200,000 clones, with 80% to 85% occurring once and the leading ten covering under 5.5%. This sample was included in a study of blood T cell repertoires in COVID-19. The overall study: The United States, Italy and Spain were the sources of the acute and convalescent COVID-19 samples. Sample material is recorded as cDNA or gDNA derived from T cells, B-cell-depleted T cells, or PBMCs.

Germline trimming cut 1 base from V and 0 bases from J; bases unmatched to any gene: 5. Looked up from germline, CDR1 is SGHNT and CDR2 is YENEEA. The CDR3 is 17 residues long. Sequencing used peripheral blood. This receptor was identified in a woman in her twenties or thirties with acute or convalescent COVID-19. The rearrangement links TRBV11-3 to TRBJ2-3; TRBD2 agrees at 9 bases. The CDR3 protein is CASSLGATSGSTDTQYF. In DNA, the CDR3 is TGTGCCAGCAGCTTAGGAGCGACTAGCGGTAGCACAGATACGCAGTATTTT.